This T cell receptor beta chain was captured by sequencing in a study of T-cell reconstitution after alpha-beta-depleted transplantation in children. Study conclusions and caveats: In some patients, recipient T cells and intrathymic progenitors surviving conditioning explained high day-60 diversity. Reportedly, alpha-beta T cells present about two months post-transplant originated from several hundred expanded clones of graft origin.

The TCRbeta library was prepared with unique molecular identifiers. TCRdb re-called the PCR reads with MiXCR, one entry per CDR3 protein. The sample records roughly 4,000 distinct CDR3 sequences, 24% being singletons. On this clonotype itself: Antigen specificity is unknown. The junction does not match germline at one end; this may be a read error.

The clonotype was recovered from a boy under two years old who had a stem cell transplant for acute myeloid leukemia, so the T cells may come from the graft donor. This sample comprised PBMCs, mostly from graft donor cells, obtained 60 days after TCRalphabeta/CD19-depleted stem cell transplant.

This chain's CDR3 is CTLLGGHSYEQYF. The CDR3 region has the DNA TGCACGCTCTTGGGGGGCCACTCCTACGAGCAGTACTTC. This chain links TRBV15 with TRBJ2-7; either TRBD1 or TRBD2 may fit D (6 bases each). The CDR3 extends over 13 amino acids. Germline V gives CDR1 LNHNV, CDR2 YYDKDF (reference sequence).